This T cell receptor beta chain was profiled in a study of liver allograft versus peripheral blood T cells. In the study overall: Recipients' peripheral blood supplied the T cell receptor repertoires against which those in transplanted livers were compared. Broader study findings: T cell receptor repertoires inside liver allografts reportedly differed from those in peripheral blood.

Comments on this clonotype: What it binds is not known. A read error is possible here, since a much larger clone lies one base away. Because the CDR3 is missing its conserved closing phenylalanine or tryptophan, this is likely a read error.

TCRdb analysed the reads with MiXCR anew, one entry per CDR3 protein. The sample gives about 3,000 distinct CDR3 sequences, about a sixth of which show up once; more than 6% is in the top ten. CDR3 length equals 17 residues. V was clipped by 1 base and J by 7 bases; unmatched bases: 9. V usage is TRBV12-3 or TRBV12-4 and J usage is TRBJ2-1, with 11 positions matching TRBD2. The TCR was taken from a human patient who had a liver transplant. Some T cells could come from the graft donor. The CDR3 region has the DNA TGTGCCAGCAGTTTAGGACAGACTAGCGGGGACATAAATGAGCAGTTCCTC. The encoded protein is CASSLGQTSGDINEQFL.